Sequencing of this T cell receptor (beta chain) was carried out in a study of T cell responses to AZD1222 COVID-19 vaccine. Trimming cost V 3 bases and J 1 base, with 9 bases left between them. CDR1 and CDR2 from the germline V gene are LNHDA and SQIVND (reference sequence). The CDR3 has 14 amino acids. Some clones are missing from TCRdb's copy, which holds only in-frame ones; the method was immunoSEQ multiplex PCR. There are 150,000 to 200,000 clones in the sample; around 88% occur only once, and about 8% lies in the top ten. Source: peripheral blood, taken on day 0 of AZD1222 vaccination. The receptor comes from an adult in good health. The chain links TRBV19 to TRBJ1-1, with no clear D. The CDR3 spells CASSIGGTNTEAFF. CDR3 bases: TGTGCCAGTAGTATTGGTGGCACGAACACTGAAGCTTTCTTT.